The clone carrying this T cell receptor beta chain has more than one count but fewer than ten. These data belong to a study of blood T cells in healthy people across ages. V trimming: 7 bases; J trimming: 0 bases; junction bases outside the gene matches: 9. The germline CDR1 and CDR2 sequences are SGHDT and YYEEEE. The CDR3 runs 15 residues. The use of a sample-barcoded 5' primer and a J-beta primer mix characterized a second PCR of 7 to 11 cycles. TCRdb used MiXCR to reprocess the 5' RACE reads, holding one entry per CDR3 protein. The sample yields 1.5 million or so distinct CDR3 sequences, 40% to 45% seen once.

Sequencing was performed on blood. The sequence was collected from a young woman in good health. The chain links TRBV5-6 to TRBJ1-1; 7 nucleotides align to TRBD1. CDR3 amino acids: CASELLQGLNTEAFF. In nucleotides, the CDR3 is TGTGCCAGCGAACTACTACAGGGGTTGAACACTGAAGCTTTCTTT. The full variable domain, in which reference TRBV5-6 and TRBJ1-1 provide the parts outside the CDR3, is DAGVTQSPTHLIKTRGQQVTLRCSPKSGHDTVSWYQQALGQGPQFIFQYYEEEERQRGNFPDRFSGHQFPNYSSELNVNALLLGDSALYLCASELLQGLNTEAFFGQGTRLTVV.